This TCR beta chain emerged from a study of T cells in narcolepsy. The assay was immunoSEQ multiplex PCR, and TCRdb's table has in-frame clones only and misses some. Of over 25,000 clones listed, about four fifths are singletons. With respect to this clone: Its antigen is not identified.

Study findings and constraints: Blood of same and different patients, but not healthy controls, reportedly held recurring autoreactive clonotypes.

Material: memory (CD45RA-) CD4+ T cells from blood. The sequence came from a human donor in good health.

CDR3 DNA sequence: TGTGCCAGTAGTGACCCGGGAACAACCTACGAGCAGTACTTC. It specifies CASSDPGTTYEQYF. The chain carries TRBV19 and TRBJ2-5; D is perhaps TRBD2 (5 bases). The DNA end favors TRBJ2-7, so the J call may be wrong. The CDR3 covers 14 residues. The germline CDR1 and CDR2 sequences are LNHDA and SQIVND (reference sequence).